This T cell receptor (beta chain) was identified during a study of blood T cell repertoires in COVID-19. As for the study in general: There were acute and convalescent COVID-19 samples, and they came from the United States, Italy and Spain.

Allocation to cohorts depended on clinical history reported by the participants. The CDR3 is 15 amino acids. Germline V CDR1 and CDR2: MNHEY, SMNVEV (reference sequence). The ends lost 5 bases at V and 3 bases at J; junction bases unmatched: 6. The sample holds one count of this clone. Original handling: Scientists estimated how many nucleated cells there were by amplifying reference gene primers. Sequencing used immunoSEQ multiplex PCR; TCRdb keeps in-frame clones, though not all of them. V and J calls and clone size come straight from that table; D and trimming were deduced from the DNA. The data contain under 200,000 clones, around 82% of them singletons.

The sequence was obtained from a man in his sixties who had recovered from COVID-19. Material: PBMCs or T cells enriched from blood (not recorded which). The chain has TRBV27 and TRBJ2-1, with 8 bases fitting TRBD1. The CDR3 sequence: CASSLGQGFYNEQFF. CDR3 DNA: TGTGCCAGCAGTCTAGGACAGGGTTTCTACAATGAGCAGTTCTTC.